This is a list of T cell receptor beta chains from one sample in a study of shared clonotypes between healthy human individuals. Repertoires were generated with immunoSEQ multiplex PCR, while TCRdb's copy carries only in-frame clones and drops some. The table shows hundreds of thousands of clones, with roughly 95% occurring only once. The sample taken for sequencing was naive CD4+ T cells sorted from blood. All receptors come from a woman between 25 and 40 years old in good health. CDR3s include the opening cysteine and the closing phenylalanine or tryptophan. D genes are given only for firm matches. The size entry is marked missing in some rows and otherwise reads once, few, many or a size class.

J: TRBJ2-3
V: TRBV18
D: TRBD1
size: .
CDR3: CASSPRGQGSTDTQYF
DNA: TGTGCCAGCTCACCGAGGGGACAGGGAAGCACAGATACGCAGTATTTT

J: TRBJ2-3
V: TRBV4-1
D: TRBD2
size: .
CDR3: CASSQGGRTSGRTDTQYF
DNA: TGCGCCAGCAGCCAAGGTGGGCGGACTAGCGGGAGGACAGATACGCAGTATTTT

J: TRBJ2-7
V: TRBV5-1
D: TRBD2
size: .
CDR3: CASSRGTLTSGTSLEQYF
DNA: TGCGCCAGCAGCCGCGGGACTCTTACTAGCGGGACCTCTTTGGAGCAGTACTTC

J: TRBJ1-2
V: TRBV19
D: .
size: .
CDR3: CASTFWVGYTF
DNA: TGTGCCAGCACCTTTTGGGTCGGCTACACCTTC

J: TRBJ1-4
V: TRBV10-3
D: .
size: .
CDR3: CAISESTEEKLFF
DNA: TGTGCCATCAGTGAGTCGACAGAAGAAAAACTGTTTTTT

J: TRBJ1-2
V: TRBV28
D: .
size: .
CDR3: CASSLRTTLTTF
DNA: TGTGCCAGCAGTCTCCGGACAACGCTAACCACCTTC

J: TRBJ2-5
V: TRBV6-1
D: .
size: .
CDR3: CASSAAETQYF
DNA: TGTGCCAGCAGTGCAGCGGAGACCCAGTACTTC

J: TRBJ2-7
V: TRBV5-1
D: .
size: few
CDR3: CASSSGPSYEQYF
DNA: TGCGCCAGCAGCTCGGGACCTTCCTACGAGCAGTACTTC

J: TRBJ2-7
V: TRBV5-1
D: TRBD2
size: .
CDR3: CASSLSAGGASYEQYF
DNA: TGCGCCAGCAGCTTGTCCGCGGGGGGCGCTTCCTACGAGCAGTACTTC

J: TRBJ2-7
V: TRBV14
D: TRBD1
size: .
CDR3: CASSPKLGQGAYEQYF
DNA: TGTGCCAGCAGCCCCAAACTCGGACAGGGGGCGTACGAGCAGTACTTC

J: TRBJ2-7
V: TRBV18
D: .
size: .
CDR3: CASSPAGIYEQYF
DNA: TGTGCCAGCTCACCAGCAGGGATCTACGAGCAGTACTTC

J: TRBJ2-1
V: TRBV4-1
D: .
size: .
CDR3: CASSQVLLSSYNEQFF
DNA: TGCGCCAGCAGCCAAGTGCTCTTGTCGTCCTACAATGAGCAGTTCTTC

J: TRBJ2-7
V: TRBV5-1
D: TRBD1
size: .
CDR3: CASSFGTGGYEQYF
DNA: TGCGCCAGCAGCTTTGGGACAGGGGGTTACGAGCAGTACTTC

J: TRBJ2-6
V: TRBV19
D: .
size: .
CDR3: CASSMGVGANVLTF
DNA: TGTGCCAGTAGTATGGGTGTTGGGGCCAACGTCCTGACTTTC

J: TRBJ2-7
V: TRBV6-5
D: .
size: .
CDR3: CASSYSSRAYEQYF
DNA: TGTGCCAGCAGTTACTCTAGCAGAGCCTACGAGCAGTACTTC

J: TRBJ2-2
V: TRBV18
D: .
size: .
CDR3: CASSPRAGAHTGELFF
DNA: TGTGCCAGCTCACCACGGGCAGGGGCGCACACCGGGGAGCTGTTTTTT

J: TRBJ2-5
V: TRBV18
D: .
size: .
CDR3: CASSPGAVQETQYF
DNA: TGTGCCAGCTCACCAGGGGCAGTGCAAGAGACCCAGTACTTC

J: TRBJ1-2
V: TRBV21-1
D: .
size: .
CDR3: CATTPAVVRGVPNYGYTF
DNA: TGTGCCACAACTCCGGCGGTGGTCAGGGGAGTCCCTAACTATGGCTACACCTTC

J: TRBJ2-1
V: TRBV7-2
D: TRBD2
size: .
CDR3: CASSLVGSGRDNEQFF
DNA: TGTGCCAGCAGCTTAGTCGGTAGCGGGAGGGATAATGAGCAGTTCTTC

J: TRBJ2-7
V: TRBV18
D: .
size: .
CDR3: CASSPPTIDEQYF
DNA: TGTGCCAGCTCACCACCGACTATCGACGAGCAGTACTTC

J: TRBJ2-1
V: TRBV11-1
D: TRBD2
size: once
CDR3: CASSSERGSSYNEQFF
DNA: TGTGCCAGCAGTTCGGAGCGGGGAAGCTCCTACAATGAGCAGTTCTTC

J: TRBJ1-1
V: TRBV10-2
D: TRBD1
size: .
CDR3: CASNREGQGLVEAFF
DNA: TGCGCCAGCAATAGAGAGGGACAGGGACTAGTCGAAGCTTTCTTT

J: TRBJ2-6
V: TRBV7-2
D: .
size: .
CDR3: CASPWTDSGANVLTF
DNA: TGTGCCAGCCCCTGGACAGACTCTGGGGCCAACGTCCTGACTTTC

J: TRBJ1-2
V: TRBV28
D: TRBD1
size: .
CDR3: CASSADRGAFGYTF
DNA: TGTGCCAGCAGTGCGGACAGGGGAGCGTTTGGCTACACCTTC

J: TRBJ1-4
V: TRBV5-4
D: .
size: .
CDR3: CASSRNYNEKLFF
DNA: TGTGCCAGCAGCCGCAACTATAATGAAAAACTGTTTTTT

J: TRBJ1-1
V: TRBV11-2
D: TRBD1
size: .
CDR3: CASSSTTGDGTEAFF
DNA: TGTGCCAGCAGCTCGACCACAGGGGATGGCACTGAAGCTTTCTTT

J: TRBJ2-5
V: TRBV5-6
D: .
size: .
CDR3: CASSLGLQETQYF
DNA: TGTGCCAGCAGCTTGGGACTCCAAGAGACCCAGTACTTC

J: TRBJ2-7
V: TRBV5-4
D: TRBD2
size: .
CDR3: CASSLAGDLSEQYF
DNA: TGTGCCAGCAGCTTAGCGGGAGACCTCTCCGAGCAGTACTTC

J: TRBJ2-1
V: TRBV28
D: .
size: .
CDR3: CASSTPTLAEGEQFF
DNA: TGTGCCAGCAGTACCCCCACCTTAGCGGAAGGAGAGCAGTTCTTC

J: TRBJ2-5
V: TRBV27
D: TRBD2
size: once
CDR3: CASSSAGEGQETQYF
DNA: TGTGCCAGCAGTTCAGCGGGAGAGGGGCAAGAGACCCAGTACTTC

J: TRBJ1-6
V: TRBV28
D: .
size: .
CDR3: CASSPNGGESPLHF
DNA: TGTGCCAGCAGTCCGAATGGGGGCGAGTCACCCCTCCACTTT

J: TRBJ1-3
V: TRBV6-5
D: .
size: .
CDR3: CASSYSLPQGGNTIYF
DNA: TGTGCCAGCAGTTACTCGTTGCCTCAGGGGGGAAACACCATATATTTT

J: TRBJ1-3
V: TRBV5-1
D: .
size: .
CDR3: CASSPLSGNTIYF
DNA: TGCGCCAGCAGCCCACTGTCTGGAAACACCATATATTTT

J: TRBJ2-7
V: TRBV6-5
D: .
size: .
CDR3: CASSSDLGAYEQYF
DNA: TGTGCCAGCAGTTCAGATCTGGGGGCCTACGAGCAGTACTTC

J: TRBJ2-5
V: TRBV5-1
D: TRBD2
size: .
CDR3: CASSLVSGTSSEKTQYF
DNA: TGCGCCAGCAGCTTGGTTTCCGGGACTAGCTCTGAGAAGACCCAGTACTTC

J: TRBJ1-1
V: TRBV10-3
D: .
size: .
CDR3: CAISESRGVVTEAFF
DNA: TGTGCCATCAGTGAATCTAGGGGGGTGGTCACTGAAGCTTTCTTT

J: TRBJ2-7
V: TRBV5-1
D: .
size: .
CDR3: CASSLGSSDEQYF
DNA: TGCGCCAGCAGCTTGGGGTCCTCGGACGAGCAGTACTTC

J: TRBJ2-7
V: TRBV7-6
D: .
size: .
CDR3: CASSLHRDPYEQYF
DNA: TGTGCCAGCAGCTTACACAGGGACCCCTACGAGCAGTACTTC

J: TRBJ1-4
V: TRBV6-1
D: .
size: once
CDR3: CASFQAEKLFF
DNA: TGTGCCAGCTTCCAGGCTGAAAAACTGTTTTTT

J: TRBJ2-5
V: TRBV5-1
D: .
size: .
CDR3: CASSSQGLGETQYF
DNA: TGCGCCAGCAGCTCACAGGGCCTCGGCGAGACCCAGTACTTC

J: TRBJ2-7
V: TRBV5-4
D: TRBD2
size: .
CDR3: CASSLFGTSGRAYEQYF
DNA: TGTGCCAGCAGCTTATTCGGGACTAGCGGGAGGGCCTACGAGCAGTACTTC

J: TRBJ2-7
V: TRBV27
D: .
size: once
CDR3: CASSTGRTSYEQYF
DNA: TGTGCCAGCAGTACAGGGAGAACCTCCTACGAGCAGTACTTC

J: TRBJ2-7
V: TRBV30
D: TRBD1
size: .
CDR3: CAWGEQGPYEQYF
DNA: TGTGCCTGGGGGGAACAGGGGCCCTACGAGCAGTACTTC

J: TRBJ2-1
V: TRBV4-1
D: .
size: .
CDR3: CASSQVSLRRDRPYNEQFF
DNA: TGCGCCAGCAGCCAAGTGTCTTTGAGGAGGGACAGACCTTACAATGAGCAGTTCTTC

J: TRBJ2-5
V: TRBV4-1
D: .
size: .
CDR3: CASSPGTHFQETQYF
DNA: TGCGCCAGCAGCCCGGGGACGCACTTCCAAGAGACCCAGTACTTC

J: TRBJ1-4
V: TRBV5-6
D: .
size: .
CDR3: CASSLWGAGNEKLFF
DNA: TGTGCCAGCAGCTTGTGGGGGGCTGGTAATGAAAAACTGTTTTTT

J: TRBJ1-1
V: TRBV5-1
D: TRBD1
size: .
CDR3: CASSLGTGNTEAFF
DNA: TGCGCCAGCAGCTTGGGGACAGGGAACACTGAAGCTTTCTTT

J: TRBJ1-3
V: TRBV5-1
D: TRBD1
size: few
CDR3: CASRGTEENTIYF
DNA: TGCGCCAGCAGGGGGACAGAGGAGAACACCATATATTTT

J: TRBJ1-6
V: TRBV7-6
D: .
size: .
CDR3: CASSLGTPEKAGSPLHF
DNA: TGTGCCAGCAGCTTAGGGACCCCGGAGAAGGCGGGGTCACCCCTCCACTTT

J: TRBJ2-7
V: TRBV6-1
D: TRBD1
size: .
CDR3: CASSVPDRGTYEQYF
DNA: TGTGCCAGCAGTGTCCCGGACAGGGGTACCTACGAGCAGTACTTC

J: TRBJ1-2
V: TRBV19
D: .
size: .
CDR3: CASTSFRRDYGYTF
DNA: TGTGCCAGTACCTCATTTCGTCGAGACTATGGCTACACCTTC

J: TRBJ2-1
V: TRBV10-3
D: .
size: .
CDR3: CAISVASALSGEQFF
DNA: TGTGCCATCAGTGTCGCTAGCGCCCTAAGCGGGGAGCAGTTCTTC

J: TRBJ2-7
V: TRBV7-6
D: TRBD2
size: .
CDR3: CASSRPIAGSYEQYF
DNA: TGTGCCAGCAGTCGACCCATAGCGGGAAGCTACGAGCAGTACTTC